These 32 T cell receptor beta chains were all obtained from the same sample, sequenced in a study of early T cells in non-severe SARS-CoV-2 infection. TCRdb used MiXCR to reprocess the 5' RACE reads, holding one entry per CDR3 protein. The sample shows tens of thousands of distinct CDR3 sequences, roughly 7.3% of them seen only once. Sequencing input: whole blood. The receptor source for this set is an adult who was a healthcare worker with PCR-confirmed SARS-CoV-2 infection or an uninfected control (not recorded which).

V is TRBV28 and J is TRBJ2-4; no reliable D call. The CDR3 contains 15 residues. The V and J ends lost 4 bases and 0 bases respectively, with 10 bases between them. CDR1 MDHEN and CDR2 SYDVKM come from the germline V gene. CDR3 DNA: TGTGCCAGCAGTTCCCAGGACGGAGCCAAAAACATTCAGTACTTC. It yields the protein CASSSQDGAKNIQYF.

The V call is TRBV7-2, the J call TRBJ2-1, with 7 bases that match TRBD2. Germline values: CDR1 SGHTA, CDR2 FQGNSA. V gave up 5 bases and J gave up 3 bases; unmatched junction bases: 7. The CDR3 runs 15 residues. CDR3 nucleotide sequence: TGTGCCAGCAGCGGCGGGAGTTGGATCTACAATGAGCAGTTCTTC. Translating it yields CASSGGSWIYNEQFF.

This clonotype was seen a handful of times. The CDR3, as DNA: TGTGCCAGCAGCTGGGGGCAGGGGGTATACGAGCAGTACTTC. This codes for CASSWGQGVYEQYF. The genes are TRBV7-2 and TRBJ2-7; 7 bases match TRBD1. The CDR3 loop spans 14 amino acids. Germline CDR1 SGHTA, CDR2 FQGNSA. After removal of 4 bases from V and 4 bases from J, the junction contained 7 bases not matched to a gene.

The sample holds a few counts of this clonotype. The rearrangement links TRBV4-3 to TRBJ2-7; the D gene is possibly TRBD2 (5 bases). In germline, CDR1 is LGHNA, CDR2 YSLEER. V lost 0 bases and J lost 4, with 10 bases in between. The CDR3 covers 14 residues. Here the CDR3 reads CASSQDTREYEQYF. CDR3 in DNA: TGCGCCAGCAGCCAAGACACCCGGGAATACGAGCAGTACTTC.

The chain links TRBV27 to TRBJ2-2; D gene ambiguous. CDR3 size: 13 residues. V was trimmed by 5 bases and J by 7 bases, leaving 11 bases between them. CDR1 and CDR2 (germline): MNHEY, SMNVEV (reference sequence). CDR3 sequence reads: CASSLGWDGELFF. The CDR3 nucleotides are TGTGCCAGCAGTCTAGGGTGGGACGGGGAGCTGTTTTTT.

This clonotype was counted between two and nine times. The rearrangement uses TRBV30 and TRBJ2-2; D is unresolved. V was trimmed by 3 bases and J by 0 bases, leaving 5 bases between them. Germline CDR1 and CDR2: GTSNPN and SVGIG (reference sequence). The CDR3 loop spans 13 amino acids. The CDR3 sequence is CAWSQANTGELFF. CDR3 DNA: TGTGCCTGGAGCCAGGCGAACACCGGGGAGCTGTTTTTT.

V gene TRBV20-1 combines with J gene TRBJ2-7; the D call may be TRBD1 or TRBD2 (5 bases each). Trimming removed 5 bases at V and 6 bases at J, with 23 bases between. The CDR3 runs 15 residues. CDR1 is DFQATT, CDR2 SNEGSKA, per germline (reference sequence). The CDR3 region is CSAVNILRGAGEQYF. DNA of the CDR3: TGCAGTGCTGTAAACATTCTGAGGGGAGCAGGCGAGCAGTACTTC.

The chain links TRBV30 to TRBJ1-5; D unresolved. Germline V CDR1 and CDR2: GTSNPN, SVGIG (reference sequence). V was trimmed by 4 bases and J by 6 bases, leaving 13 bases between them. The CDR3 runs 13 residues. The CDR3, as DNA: TGTGCCTGGAATTTTGGAGAACTTCAGCCCCAGCATTTT. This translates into CAWNFGELQPQHF.

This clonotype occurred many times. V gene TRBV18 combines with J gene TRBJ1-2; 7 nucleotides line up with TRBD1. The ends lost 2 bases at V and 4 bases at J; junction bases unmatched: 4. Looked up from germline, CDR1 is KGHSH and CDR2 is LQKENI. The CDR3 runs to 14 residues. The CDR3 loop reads CASSPKGAGYGYTF. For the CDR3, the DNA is TGTGCCAGCTCACCAAAGGGGGCGGGCTATGGCTACACCTTC.

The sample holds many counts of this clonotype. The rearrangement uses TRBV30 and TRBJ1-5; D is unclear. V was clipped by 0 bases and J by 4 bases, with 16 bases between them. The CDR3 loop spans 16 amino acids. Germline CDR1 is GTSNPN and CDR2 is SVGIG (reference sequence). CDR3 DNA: TGTGCCTGGAGTGTTTCTGGAACATTTGGTAATCAGCCCCAGCATTTT. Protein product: CAWSVSGTFGNQPQHF.

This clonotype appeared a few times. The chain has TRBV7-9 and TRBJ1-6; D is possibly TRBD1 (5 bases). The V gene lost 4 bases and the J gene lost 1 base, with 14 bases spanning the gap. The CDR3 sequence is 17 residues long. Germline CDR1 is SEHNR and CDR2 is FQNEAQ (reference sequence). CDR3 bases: TGTGCCAGCAGCTCAGGAGATGGGGGATCCTATAATTCACCCCTCCACTTT. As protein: CASSSGDGGSYNSPLHF.

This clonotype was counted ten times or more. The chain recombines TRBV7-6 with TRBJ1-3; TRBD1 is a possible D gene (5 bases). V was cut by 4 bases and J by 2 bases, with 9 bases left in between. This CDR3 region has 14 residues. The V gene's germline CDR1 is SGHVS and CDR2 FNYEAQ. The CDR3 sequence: CASSYTGTGNTIYF. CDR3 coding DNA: TGTGCCAGCAGCTATACAGGAACTGGAAACACCATATATTTT.

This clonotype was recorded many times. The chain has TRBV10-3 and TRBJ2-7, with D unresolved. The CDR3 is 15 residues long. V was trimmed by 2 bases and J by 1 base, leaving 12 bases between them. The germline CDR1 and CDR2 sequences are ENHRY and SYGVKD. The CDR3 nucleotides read TGTGCCATCAGTGAGCCCTCCACACCTTCCTACGAGCAGTACTTC. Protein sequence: CAISEPSTPSYEQYF.

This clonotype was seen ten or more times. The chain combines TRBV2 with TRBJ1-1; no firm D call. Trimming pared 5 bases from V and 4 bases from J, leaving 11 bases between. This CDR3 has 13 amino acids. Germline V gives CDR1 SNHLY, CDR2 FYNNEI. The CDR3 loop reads CASSNDWGTEAFF. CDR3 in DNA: TGTGCCAGCAGTAATGATTGGGGCACTGAAGCTTTCTTT. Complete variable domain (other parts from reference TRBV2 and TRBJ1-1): EPEVTQTPSHQVTQMGQEVILRCVPISNHLYFYWYRQILGQKVEFLVSFYNNEISEKSEIFDDQFSVERPDGSNFTLKIRSTKLEDSAMYFCASSNDWGTEAFFGQGTRLTVV.

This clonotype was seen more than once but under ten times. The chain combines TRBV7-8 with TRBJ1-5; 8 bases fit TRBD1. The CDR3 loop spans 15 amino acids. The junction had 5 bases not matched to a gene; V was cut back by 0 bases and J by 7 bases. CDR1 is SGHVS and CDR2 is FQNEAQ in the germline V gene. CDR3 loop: CASSLATGEGQPQHF. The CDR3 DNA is TGTGCCAGCAGCTTAGCGACAGGGGAAGGACAGCCCCAGCATTTT.

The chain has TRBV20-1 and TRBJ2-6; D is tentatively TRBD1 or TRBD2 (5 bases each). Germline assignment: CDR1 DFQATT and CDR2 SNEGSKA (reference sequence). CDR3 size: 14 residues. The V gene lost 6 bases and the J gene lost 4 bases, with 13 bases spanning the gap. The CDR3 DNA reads TGCAGTGCGGAGGACATCCTCGGGGCCAACGTCCTGACTTTC. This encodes CSAEDILGANVLTF.

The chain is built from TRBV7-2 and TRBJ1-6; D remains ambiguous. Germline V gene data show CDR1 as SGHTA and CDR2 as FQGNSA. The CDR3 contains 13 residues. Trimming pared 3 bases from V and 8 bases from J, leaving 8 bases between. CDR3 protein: CASSFSTDSPLHF. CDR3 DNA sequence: TGTGCCAGCAGCTTTTCGACGGATTCACCCCTCCACTTT. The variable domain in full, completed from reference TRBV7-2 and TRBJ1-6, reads GAGVSQSPSNKVTEKGKDVELRCDPISGHTALYWYRQSLGQGLEFLIYFQGNSAPDKSGLPSDRFSAERTGGSVSTLTIQRTQQEDSAVYLCASSFSTDSPLHFGNGTRLTVT.

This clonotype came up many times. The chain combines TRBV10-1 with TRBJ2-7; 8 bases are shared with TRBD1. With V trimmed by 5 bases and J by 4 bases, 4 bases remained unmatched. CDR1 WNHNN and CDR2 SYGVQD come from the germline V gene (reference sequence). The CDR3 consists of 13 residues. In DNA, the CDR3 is TGCGCCAGCAGTTACGGACAGGGATACGAGCAGTACTTC. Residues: CASSYGQGYEQYF.

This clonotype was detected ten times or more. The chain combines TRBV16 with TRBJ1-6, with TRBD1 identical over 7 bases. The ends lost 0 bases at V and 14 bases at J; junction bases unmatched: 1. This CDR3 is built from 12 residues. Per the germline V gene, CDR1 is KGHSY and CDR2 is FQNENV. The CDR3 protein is CASSQSQGALHF. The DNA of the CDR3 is TGTGCCAGCAGCCAATCTCAGGGGGCCCTCCACTTT.

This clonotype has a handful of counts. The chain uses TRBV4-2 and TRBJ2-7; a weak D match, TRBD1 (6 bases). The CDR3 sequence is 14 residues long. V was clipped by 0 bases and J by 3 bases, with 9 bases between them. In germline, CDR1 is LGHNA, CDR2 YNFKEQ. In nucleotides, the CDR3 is TGTGCCAGCAGCCAAGATATGGGACACTACGAGCAGTACTTC. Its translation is CASSQDMGHYEQYF.

CDR3 DNA sequence: TGCAGCGGGGCGCTTGGCACAGATACGCAGTATTTT. Encoded protein: CSGALGTDTQYF. The rearrangement links TRBV29-1 to TRBJ2-3, with D unclear. V lost 7 bases and J lost 1, with 9 bases in between. Looked up from germline, CDR1 is SQVTM and CDR2 is ANQGSEA. The CDR3 loop spans 12 amino acids.

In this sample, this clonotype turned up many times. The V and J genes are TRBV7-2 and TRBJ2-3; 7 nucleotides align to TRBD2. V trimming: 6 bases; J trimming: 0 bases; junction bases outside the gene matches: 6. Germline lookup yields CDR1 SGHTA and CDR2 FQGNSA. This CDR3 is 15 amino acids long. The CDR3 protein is CASRLLATSTDTQYF. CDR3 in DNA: TGTGCCAGCAGATTACTAGCGACTAGCACAGATACGCAGTATTTT. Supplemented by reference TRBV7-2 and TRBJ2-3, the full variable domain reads GAGVSQSPSNKVTEKGKDVELRCDPISGHTALYWYRQSLGQGLEFLIYFQGNSAPDKSGLPSDRFSAERTGGSVSTLTIQRTQQEDSAVYLCASRLLATSTDTQYFGPGTRLTVL.

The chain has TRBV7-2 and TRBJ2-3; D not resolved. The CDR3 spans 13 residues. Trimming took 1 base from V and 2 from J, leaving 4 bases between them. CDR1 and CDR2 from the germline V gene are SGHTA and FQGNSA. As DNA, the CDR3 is TGTGCCAGCAGCTTAGAAGTCACAGATACGCAGTATTTT. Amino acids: CASSLEVTDTQYF.

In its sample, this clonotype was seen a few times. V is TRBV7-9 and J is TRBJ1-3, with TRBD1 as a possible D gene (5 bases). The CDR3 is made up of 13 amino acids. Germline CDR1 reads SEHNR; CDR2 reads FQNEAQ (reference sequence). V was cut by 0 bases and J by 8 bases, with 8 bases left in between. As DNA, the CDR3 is TGTGCCAGCAGCTTAGCAGAAGGGGACACCATATATTTT. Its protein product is CASSLAEGDTIYF.

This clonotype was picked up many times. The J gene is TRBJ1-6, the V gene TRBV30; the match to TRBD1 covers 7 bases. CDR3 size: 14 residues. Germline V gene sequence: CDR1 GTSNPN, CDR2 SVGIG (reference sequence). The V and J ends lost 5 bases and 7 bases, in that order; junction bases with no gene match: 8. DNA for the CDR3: TGTGCCTGGGAGTACCGGGACAGAAATTCACCCCTCCACTTT. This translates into CAWEYRDRNSPLHF.

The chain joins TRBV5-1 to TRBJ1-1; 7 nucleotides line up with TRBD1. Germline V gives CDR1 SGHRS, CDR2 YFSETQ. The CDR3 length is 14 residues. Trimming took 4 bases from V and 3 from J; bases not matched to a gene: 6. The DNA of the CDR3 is TGCGCCAGCAGCAGGGGGCTTTGGGACACTGAAGCTTTCTTT. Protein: CASSRGLWDTEAFF.

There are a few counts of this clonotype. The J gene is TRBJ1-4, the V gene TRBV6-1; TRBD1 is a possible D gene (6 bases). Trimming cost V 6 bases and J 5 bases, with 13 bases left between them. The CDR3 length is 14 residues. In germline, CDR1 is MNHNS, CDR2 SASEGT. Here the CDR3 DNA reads TGTGCCAGCAGGCCCGGGACAAGAAATGAAAAACTGTTTTTT. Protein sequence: CASRPGTRNEKLFF.

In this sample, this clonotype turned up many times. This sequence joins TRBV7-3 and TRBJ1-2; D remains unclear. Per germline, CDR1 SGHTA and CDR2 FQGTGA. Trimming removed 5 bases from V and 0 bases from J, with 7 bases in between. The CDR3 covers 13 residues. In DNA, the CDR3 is TGTGCCAGCAGCCCACCGGCTAACTATGGCTACACCTTC. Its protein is CASSPPANYGYTF. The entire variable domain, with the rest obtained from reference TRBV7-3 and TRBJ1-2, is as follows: GAGVSQTPSNKVTEKGKYVELRCDPISGHTALYWYRQSLGQGPEFLIYFQGTGAADDSGLPNDRFFAVRPEGSVSTLKIQRTERGDSAVYLCASSPPANYGYTFGSGTRLTVV.

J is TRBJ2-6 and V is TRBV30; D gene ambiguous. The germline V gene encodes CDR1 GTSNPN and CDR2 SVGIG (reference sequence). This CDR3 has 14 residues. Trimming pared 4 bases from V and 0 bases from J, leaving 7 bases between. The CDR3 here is CAWKLFSGANVLTF. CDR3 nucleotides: TGTGCCTGGAAATTGTTCTCTGGGGCCAACGTCCTGACTTTC.

The DNA of the CDR3 is TGCAGTGTCCCGAGGGGCCTAGCGGGGGTCGTTGGAACAGATACGCAGTATTTT. Translated: CSVPRGLAGVVGTDTQYF. The chain joins TRBV20-1 to TRBJ2-3; 10 nucleotides match TRBD2. V gave up 7 bases and J gave up 3 bases; unmatched junction bases: 19. Looked up from germline, CDR1 is DFQATT and CDR2 is SNEGSKA (reference sequence). The CDR3 covers 18 residues.

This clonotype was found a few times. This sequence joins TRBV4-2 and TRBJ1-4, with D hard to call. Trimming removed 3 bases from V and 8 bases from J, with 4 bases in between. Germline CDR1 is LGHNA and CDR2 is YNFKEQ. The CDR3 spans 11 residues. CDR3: CASSQTEKLFF. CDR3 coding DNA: TGTGCCAGCAGCCAGACGGAAAAACTGTTTTTT.

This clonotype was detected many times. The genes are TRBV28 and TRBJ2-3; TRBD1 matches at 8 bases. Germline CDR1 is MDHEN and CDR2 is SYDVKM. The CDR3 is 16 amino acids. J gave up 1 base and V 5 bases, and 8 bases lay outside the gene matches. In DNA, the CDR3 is TGTGCCAGCAGTCCACGACAGGGGTTAGGCACAGATACGCAGTATTTT. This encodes CASSPRQGLGTDTQYF.